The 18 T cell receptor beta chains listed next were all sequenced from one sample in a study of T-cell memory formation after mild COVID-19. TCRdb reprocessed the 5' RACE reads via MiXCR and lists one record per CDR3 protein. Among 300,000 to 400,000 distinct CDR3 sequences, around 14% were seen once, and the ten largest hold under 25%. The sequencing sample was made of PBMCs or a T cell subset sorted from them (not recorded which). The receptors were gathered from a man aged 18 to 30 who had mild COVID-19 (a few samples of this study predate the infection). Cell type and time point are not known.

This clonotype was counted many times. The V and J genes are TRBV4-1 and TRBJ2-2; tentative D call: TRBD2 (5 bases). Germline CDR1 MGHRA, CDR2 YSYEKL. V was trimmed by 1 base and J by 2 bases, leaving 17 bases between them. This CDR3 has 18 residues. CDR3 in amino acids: CASSQVVGRVTNTGELFF. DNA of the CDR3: TGCGCCAGCAGCCAAGTGGTAGGGCGGGTAACTAACACCGGGGAGCTGTTTTTT.

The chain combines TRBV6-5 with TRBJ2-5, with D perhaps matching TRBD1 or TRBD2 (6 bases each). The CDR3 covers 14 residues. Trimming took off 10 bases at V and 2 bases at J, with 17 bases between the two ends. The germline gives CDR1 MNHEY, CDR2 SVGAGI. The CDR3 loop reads CATSTGALQETQYF. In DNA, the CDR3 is TGTGCCACCTCTACGGGGGCACTTCAAGAGACCCAGTACTTC.

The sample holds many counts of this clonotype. CDR3 protein: CATSDPSMGQGGTGELFF. The CDR3 bases are TGTGCCACCAGTGATCCCTCGATGGGACAGGGAGGCACCGGGGAGCTGTTTTTT. The chain is built from TRBV24-1 and TRBJ2-2; TRBD1 matches at 9 bases. Germline V gives CDR1 KGHDR, CDR2 SFDVKD. V was clipped by 3 bases and J by 4 bases; unmatched bases: 11. The CDR3 spans 18 residues.

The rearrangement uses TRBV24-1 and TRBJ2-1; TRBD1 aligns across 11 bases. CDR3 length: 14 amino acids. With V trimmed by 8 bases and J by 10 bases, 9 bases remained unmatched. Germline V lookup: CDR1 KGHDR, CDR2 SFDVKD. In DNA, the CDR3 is TGTGCCACCATTCAGTGGGACAGGGGGAAGGAGCAGTTCTTC. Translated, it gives CATIQWDRGKEQFF.

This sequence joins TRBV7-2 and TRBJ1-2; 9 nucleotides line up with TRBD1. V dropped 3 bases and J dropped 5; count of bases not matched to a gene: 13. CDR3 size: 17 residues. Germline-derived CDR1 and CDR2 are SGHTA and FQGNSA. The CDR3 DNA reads TGTGCCAGCAGCTTCGGGACAGGGTTGAAGGTTGTGTATGGCTACACCTTC. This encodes CASSFGTGLKVVYGYTF.

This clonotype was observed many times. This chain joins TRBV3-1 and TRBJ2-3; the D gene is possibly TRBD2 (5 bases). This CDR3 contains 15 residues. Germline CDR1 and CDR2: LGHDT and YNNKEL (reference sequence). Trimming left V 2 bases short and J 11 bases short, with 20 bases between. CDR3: CASSQLVRGGRRQYF. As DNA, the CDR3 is TGTGCCAGCAGCCAACTAGTACGTGGAGGACGAAGGCAGTATTTT.

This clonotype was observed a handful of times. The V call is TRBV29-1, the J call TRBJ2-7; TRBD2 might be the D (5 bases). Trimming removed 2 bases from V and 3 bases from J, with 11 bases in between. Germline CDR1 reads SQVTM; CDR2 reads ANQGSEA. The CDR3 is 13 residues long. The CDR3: CSVESGIHYEQYF. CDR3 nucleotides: TGCAGCGTTGAATCGGGAATACACTACGAGCAGTACTTC.

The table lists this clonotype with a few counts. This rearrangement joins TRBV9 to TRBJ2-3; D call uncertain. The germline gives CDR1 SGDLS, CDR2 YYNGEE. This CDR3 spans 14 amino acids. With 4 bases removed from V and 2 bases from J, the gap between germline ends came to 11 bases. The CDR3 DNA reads TGTGCCAGCAGCCCTCGACTCCTCACAGATACGCAGTATTTT. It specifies CASSPRLLTDTQYF.

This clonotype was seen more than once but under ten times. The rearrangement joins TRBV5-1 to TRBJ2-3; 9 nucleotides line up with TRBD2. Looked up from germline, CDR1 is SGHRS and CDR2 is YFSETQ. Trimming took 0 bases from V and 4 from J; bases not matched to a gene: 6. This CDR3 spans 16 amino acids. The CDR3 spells CASSLGIAGVADTQYF. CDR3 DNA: TGCGCCAGCAGCTTGGGGATAGCGGGGGTTGCAGATACGCAGTATTTT.

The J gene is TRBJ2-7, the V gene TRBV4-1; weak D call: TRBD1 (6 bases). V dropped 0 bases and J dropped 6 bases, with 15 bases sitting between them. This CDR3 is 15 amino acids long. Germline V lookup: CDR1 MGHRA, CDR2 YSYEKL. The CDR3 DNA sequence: TGCGCCAGCAGCCAAGAAATGGACAGCGTTTCCGAGCAGTACGTC. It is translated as CASSQEMDSVSEQYV.

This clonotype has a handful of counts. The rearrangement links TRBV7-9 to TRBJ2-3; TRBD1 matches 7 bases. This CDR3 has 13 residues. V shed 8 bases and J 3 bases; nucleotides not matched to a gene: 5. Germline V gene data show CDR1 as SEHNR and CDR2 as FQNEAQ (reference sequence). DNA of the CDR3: TGTGCCAGCGAAGACAGGGCAACAGATACGCAGTATTTT. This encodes CASEDRATDTQYF.

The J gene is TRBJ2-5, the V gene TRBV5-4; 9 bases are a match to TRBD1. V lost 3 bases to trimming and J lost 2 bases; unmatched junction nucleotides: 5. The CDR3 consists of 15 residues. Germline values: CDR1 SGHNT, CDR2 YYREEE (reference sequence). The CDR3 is CASSSRTGVQETQYF. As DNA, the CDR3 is TGTGCCAGCAGCTCGCGGACAGGGGTACAAGAGACCCAGTACTTC.

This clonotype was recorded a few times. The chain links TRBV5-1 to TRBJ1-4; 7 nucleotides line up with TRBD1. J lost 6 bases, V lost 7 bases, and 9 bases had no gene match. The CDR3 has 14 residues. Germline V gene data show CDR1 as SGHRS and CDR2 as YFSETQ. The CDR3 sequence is CASGGGTAYEKLFF. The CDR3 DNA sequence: TGCGCCAGCGGCGGGGGGACAGCTTATGAAAAACTGTTTTTT.

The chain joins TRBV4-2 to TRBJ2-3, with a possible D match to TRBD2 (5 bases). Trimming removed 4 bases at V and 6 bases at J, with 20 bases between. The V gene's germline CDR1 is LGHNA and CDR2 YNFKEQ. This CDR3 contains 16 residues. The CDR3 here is CASSPFRDGYSDTQYF. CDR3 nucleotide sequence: TGTGCCAGCAGCCCCTTCCGGGATGGATATTCGGATACGCAGTATTTT.

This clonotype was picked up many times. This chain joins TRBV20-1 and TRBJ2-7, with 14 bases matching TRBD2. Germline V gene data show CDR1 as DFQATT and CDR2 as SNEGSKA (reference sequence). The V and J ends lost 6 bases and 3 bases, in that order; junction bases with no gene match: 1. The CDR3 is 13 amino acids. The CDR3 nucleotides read TGCAGTGCCGGACTAGCGGGGGGCTACGAGCAGTACGTC. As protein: CSAGLAGGYEQYV.

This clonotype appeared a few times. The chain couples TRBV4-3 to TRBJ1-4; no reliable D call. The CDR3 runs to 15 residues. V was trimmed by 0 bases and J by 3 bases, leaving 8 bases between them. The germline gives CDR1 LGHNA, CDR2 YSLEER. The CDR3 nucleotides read TGCGCCAGCAGCCAAGATCAGGAATCTAATGAAAAACTGTTTTTT. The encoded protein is CASSQDQESNEKLFF.

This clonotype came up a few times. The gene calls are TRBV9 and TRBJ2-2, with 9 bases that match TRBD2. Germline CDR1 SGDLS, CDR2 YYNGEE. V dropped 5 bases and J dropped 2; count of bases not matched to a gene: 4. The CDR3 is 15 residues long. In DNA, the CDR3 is TGTGCCAGCAGTAGCGGGGGAGACAACACCGGGGAGCTGTTTTTT. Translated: CASSSGGDNTGELFF.

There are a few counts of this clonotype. The CDR3 protein is CASGGTGNYNQPQHF. The CDR3 DNA reads as TGTGCCAGCGGGGGGACAGGGAATTACAATCAGCCCCAGCATTTT. This rearrangement joins TRBV2 to TRBJ1-5; 9 bases map to TRBD1. Trimming removed 8 bases from V and 3 bases from J; junction bases left unmatched: 8. The CDR3 is made up of 15 amino acids. In germline, CDR1 is SNHLY, CDR2 FYNNEI.